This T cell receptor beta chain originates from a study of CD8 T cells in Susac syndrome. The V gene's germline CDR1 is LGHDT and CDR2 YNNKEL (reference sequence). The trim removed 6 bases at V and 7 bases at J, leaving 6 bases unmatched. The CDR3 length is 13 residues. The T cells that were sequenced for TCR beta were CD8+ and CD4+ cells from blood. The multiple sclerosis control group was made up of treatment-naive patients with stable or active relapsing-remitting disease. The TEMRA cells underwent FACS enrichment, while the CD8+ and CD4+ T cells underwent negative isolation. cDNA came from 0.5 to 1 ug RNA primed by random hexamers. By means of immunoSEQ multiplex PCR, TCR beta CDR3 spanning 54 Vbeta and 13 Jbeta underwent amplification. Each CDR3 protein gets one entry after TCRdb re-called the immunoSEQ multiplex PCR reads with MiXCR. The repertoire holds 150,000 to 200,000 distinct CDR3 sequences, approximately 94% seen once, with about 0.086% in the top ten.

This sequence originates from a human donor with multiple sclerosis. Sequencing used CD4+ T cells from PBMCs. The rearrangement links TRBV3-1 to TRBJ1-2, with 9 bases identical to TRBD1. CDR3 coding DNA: TGTGCCAGCAGTCCGGACAGGGGCTCTGGCTACACCTTC. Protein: CASSPDRGSGYTF. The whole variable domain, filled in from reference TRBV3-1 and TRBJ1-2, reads DTAVSQTPKYLVTQMGNDKSIKCEQNLGHDTMYWYKQDSKKFLKIMFSYNNKELIINETVPNRFSPKSPDKAHLNLHINSLELGDSAVYFCASSPDRGSGYTFGSGTRLTVV.